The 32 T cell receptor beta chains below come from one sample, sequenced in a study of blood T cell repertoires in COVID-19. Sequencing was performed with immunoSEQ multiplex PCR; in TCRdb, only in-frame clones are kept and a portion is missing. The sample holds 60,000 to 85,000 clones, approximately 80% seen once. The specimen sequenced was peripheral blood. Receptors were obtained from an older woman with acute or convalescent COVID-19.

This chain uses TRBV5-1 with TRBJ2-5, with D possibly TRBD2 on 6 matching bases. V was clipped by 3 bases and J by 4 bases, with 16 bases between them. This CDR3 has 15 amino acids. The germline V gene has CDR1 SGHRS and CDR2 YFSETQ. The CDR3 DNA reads TGCGCCAGCAGCTCAAAGGGACTCCGGGGAGAGACCCAGTACTTC. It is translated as CASSSKGLRGETQYF.

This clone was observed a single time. Here the CDR3 DNA reads TGTGCCAGCAGTGAATTAACAGGGGTTGACGAGCAGTACGTC. It encodes CASSELTGVDEQYV. The rearrangement joins TRBV6-1 to TRBJ2-7; TRBD1 matches at 7 bases. The germline V gene has CDR1 MNHNS and CDR2 SASEGT. V shed 2 bases, J shed 5 bases, and the junction held 6 bases outside the gene matches. The CDR3 contains 14 residues.

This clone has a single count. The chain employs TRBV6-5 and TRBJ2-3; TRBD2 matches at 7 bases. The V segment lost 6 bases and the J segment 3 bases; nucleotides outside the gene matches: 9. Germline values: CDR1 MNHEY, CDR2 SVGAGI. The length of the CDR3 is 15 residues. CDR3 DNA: TGTGCCAGCAGATTGAGCGGGGCTGTAACAGATACGCAGTATTTT. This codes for CASRLSGAVTDTQYF.

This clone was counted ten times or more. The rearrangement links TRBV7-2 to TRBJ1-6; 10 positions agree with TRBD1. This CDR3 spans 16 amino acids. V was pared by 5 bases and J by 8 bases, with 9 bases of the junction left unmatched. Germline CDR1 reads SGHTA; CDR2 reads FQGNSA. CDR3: CASSPDRGLIDSPLHF. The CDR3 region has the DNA TGTGCCAGCAGCCCAGACAGGGGGCTGATTGATTCACCCCTCCACTTT.

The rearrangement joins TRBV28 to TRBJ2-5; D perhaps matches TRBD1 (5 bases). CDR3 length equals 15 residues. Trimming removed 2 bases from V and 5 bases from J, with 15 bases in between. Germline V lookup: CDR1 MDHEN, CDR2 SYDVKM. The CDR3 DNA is TGTGCCAGCAGTTTACGGCAGGGTTCCCAGGAGACCCAGTACTTC. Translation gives CASSLRQGSQETQYF.

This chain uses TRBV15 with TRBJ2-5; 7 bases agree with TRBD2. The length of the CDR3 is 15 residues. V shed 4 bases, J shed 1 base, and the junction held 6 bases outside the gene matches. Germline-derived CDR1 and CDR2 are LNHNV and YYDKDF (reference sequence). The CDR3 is CATSIGGTIQETQYF. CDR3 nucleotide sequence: TGTGCCACCAGCATCGGAGGGACTATCCAAGAGACCCAGTACTTC.

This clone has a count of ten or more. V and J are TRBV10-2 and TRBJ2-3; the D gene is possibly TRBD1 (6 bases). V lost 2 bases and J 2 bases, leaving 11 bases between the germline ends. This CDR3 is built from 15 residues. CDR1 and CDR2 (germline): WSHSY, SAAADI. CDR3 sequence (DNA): TGCGCCAGCAGTGAGGGGGACACCTACACAGATACGCAGTATTTT. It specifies CASSEGDTYTDTQYF.

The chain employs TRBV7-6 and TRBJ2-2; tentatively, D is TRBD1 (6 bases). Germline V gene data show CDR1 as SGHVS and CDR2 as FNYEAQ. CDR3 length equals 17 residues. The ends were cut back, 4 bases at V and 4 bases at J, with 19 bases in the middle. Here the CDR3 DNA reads TGTGCCAGCAGCTCTTCGCTTTCAAACAGGGCCACCGGGGAGCTGTTTTTT. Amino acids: CASSSSLSNRATGELFF. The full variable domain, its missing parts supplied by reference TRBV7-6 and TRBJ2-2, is GAGVSQSPRYKVTKRGQDVALRCDPISGHVSLYWYRQALGQGPEFLTYFNYEAQQDKSGLPNDRFSAERPEGSISTLTIQRTEQRDSAMYRCASSSSLSNRATGELFFGEGSRLTVL.

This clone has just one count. This CDR3 reads CASSRDSSYEQYF. The DNA for the CDR3 is TGTGCCAGCTCCCGGGACAGCTCCTACGAGCAGTACTTC. J is TRBJ2-7 and V is TRBV18; the match to TRBD1 covers 7 bases. Looked up from germline, CDR1 is KGHSH and CDR2 is LQKENI. The CDR3 runs to 13 residues. V was clipped by 6 bases and J by 0 bases; unmatched bases: 2.

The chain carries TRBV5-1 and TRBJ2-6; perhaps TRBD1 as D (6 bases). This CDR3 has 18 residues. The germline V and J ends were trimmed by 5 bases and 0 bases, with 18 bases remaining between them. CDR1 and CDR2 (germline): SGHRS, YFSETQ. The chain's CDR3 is CASRTGTSISSGANVLTF. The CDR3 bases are TGCGCCAGCAGGACCGGGACATCGATTAGCTCTGGGGCCAACGTCCTGACTTTC.

CDR3 DNA sequence: TGTGCCAGCAGCCAGTTTCAGGGCGTGGGAAACACCATATATTTT. It codes for CASSQFQGVGNTIYF. The genes are TRBV3-1 (or the pseudogene TRBV3-2) and TRBJ1-3, with D perhaps TRBD1 (5 bases). This CDR3 is 15 amino acids long. Trimming took 3 bases from V and 4 from J, leaving 13 bases between them. The V gene's germline CDR1 is LGHDT and CDR2 YNNKEL (reference sequence).

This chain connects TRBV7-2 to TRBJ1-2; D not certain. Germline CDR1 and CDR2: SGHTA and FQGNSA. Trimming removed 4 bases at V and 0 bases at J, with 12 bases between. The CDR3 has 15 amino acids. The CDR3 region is CASSSPQLANYGYTF. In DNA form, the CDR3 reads TGTGCCAGCAGCTCCCCACAGTTAGCTAACTATGGCTACACCTTC.

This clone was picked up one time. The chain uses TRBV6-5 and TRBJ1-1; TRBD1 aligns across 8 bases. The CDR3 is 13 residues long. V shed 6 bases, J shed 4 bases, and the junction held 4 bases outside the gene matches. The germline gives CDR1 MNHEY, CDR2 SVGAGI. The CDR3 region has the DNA TGTGCCAGCAGAACAGGGGGAAGCACTGAAGCTTTCTTT. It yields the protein CASRTGGSTEAFF.

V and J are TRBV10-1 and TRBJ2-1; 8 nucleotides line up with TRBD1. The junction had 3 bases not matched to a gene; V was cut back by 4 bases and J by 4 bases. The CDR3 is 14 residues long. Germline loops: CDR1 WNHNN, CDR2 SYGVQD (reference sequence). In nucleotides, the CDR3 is TGCGCCAGCAGTGCGGACAGGGTTTACAATGAGCAGTTCTTC. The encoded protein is CASSADRVYNEQFF.

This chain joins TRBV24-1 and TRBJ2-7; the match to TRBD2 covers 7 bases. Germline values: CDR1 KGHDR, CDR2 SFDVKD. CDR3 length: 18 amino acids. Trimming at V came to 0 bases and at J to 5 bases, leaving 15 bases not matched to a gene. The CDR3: CATSDLRTPLGGNDEQYF. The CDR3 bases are TGTGCCACCAGTGATTTGAGGACCCCCCTGGGGGGGAACGACGAGCAGTACTTC.

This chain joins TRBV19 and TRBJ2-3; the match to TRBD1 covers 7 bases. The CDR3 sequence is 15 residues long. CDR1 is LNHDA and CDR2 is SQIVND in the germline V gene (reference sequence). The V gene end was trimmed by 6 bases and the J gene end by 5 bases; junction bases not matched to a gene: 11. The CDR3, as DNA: TGTGCCAGTAGCTTCGGACAGGACCAAGGAGATACGCAGTATTTT. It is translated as CASSFGQDQGDTQYF.

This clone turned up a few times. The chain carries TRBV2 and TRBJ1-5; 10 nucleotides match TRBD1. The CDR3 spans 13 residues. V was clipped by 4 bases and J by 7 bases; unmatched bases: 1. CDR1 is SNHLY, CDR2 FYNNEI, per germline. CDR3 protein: CASSGDRGQPQHF. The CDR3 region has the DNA TGTGCCAGCAGTGGGGACAGGGGACAGCCCCAGCATTTT.

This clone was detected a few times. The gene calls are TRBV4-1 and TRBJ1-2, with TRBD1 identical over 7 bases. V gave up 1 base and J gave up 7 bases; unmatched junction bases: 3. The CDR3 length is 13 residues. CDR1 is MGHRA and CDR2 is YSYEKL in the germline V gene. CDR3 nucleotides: TGCGCCAGCAGCCAAGCCGACAGGGCTGGCTACACCTTC. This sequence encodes CASSQADRAGYTF.

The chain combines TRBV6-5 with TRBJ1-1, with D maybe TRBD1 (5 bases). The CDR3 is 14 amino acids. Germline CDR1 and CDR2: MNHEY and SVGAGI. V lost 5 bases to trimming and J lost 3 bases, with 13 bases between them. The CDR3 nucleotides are TGTGCCAGCAGTCCCAGGGTTCGTGACACTGAAGCTTTCTTT. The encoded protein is CASSPRVRDTEAFF.

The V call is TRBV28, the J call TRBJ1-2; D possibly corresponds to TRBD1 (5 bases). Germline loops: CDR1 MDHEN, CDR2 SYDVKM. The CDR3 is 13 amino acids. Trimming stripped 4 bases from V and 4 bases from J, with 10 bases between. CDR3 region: CASSSPTAYGYTF. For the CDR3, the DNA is TGTGCCAGCAGTTCGCCGACAGCCTATGGCTACACCTTC.

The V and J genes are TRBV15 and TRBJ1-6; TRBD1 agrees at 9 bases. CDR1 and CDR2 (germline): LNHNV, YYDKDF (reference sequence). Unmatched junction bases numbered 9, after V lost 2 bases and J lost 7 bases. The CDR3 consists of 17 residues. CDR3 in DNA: TGTGCCACCAGCAGACAACGGACAGGGGAGGGCAATTCACCCCTCCACTTT. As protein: CATSRQRTGEGNSPLHF. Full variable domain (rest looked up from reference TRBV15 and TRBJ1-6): DAMVIQNPRYQVTQFGKPVTLSCSQTLNHNVMYWYQQKSSQAPKLLFHYYDKDFNNEADTPDNFQSRRPNTSFCFLDIRSPGLGDTAMYLCATSRQRTGEGNSPLHFGNGTRLTVT.

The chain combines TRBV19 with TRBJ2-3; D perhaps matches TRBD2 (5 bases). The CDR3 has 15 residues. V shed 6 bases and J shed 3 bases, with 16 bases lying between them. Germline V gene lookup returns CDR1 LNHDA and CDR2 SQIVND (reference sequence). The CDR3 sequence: CASSLTRGRTDTQYF. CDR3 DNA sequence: TGTGCCAGTAGCCTTACTCGAGGGCGGACAGATACGCAGTATTTT.

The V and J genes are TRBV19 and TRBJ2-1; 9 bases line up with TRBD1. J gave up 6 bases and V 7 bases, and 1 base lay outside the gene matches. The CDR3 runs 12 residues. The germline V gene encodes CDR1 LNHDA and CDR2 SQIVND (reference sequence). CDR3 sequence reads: CASKTGGNEQFF. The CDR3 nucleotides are TGTGCCAGTAAGACAGGGGGCAATGAGCAGTTCTTC.

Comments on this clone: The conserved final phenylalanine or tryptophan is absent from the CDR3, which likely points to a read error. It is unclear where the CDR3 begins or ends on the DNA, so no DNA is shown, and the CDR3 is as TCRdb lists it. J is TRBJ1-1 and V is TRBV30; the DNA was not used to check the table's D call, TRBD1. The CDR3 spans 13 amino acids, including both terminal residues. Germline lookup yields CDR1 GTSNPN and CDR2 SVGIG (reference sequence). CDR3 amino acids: CAWSVQGAPLLSI.

CDR3 sequence: CASSEPTLGTGAYGYTF. CDR3 nucleotide sequence: TGTGCCAGCAGCGAGCCGACCCTCGGGACAGGGGCCTATGGCTACACCTTC. This rearrangement joins TRBV2 to TRBJ1-2; 10 bases align to TRBD1. V gave up 6 bases and J gave up 4 bases; unmatched junction bases: 14. This CDR3 comprises 17 residues. Germline V lookup: CDR1 SNHLY, CDR2 FYNNEI.

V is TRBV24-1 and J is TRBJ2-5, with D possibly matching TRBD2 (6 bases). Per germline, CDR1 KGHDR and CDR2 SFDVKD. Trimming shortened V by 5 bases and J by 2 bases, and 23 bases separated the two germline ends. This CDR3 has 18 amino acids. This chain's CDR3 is CATSAQKGPRRAQETQYF. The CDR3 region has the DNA TGTGCCACCAGTGCCCAGAAGGGCCCACGGAGGGCGCAAGAGACCCAGTACTTC.

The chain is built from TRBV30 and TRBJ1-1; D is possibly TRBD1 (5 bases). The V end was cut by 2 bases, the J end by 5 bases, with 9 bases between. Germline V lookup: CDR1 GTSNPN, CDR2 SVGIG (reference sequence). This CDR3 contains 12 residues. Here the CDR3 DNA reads TGTGCCTGGAGTCCACAGGAAACTGAAGCTTTCTTT. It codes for CAWSPQETEAFF.

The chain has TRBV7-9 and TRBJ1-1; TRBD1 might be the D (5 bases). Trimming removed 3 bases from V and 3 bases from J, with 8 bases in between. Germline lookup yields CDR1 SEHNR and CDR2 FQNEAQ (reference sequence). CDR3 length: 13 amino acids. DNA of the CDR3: TGTGCCAGCAGCTTCGTCAGGGACACTGAAGCTTTCTTT. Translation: CASSFVRDTEAFF.

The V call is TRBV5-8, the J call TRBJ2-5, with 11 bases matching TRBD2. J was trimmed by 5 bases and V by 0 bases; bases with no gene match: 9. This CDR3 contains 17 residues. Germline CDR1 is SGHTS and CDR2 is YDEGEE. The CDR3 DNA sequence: TGTGCCAGCAGCTTGGGTCTAGCGGGGGGTATTGGGGAGACCCAGTACTTC. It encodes CASSLGLAGGIGETQYF.

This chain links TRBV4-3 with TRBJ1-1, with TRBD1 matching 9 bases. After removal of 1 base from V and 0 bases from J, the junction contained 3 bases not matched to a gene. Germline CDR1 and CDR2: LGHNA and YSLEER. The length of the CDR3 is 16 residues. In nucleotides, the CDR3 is TGCGCCAGCAGCCAAGGGACAGGGGTTATGAACACTGAAGCTTTCTTT. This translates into CASSQGTGVMNTEAFF.

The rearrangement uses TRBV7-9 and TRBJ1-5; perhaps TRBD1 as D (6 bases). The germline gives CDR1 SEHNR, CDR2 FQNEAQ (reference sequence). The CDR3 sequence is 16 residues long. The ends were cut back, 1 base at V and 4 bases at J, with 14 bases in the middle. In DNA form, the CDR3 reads TGTGCCAGCAGCTTAGAGGCCAGGGGTAGAAATCAGCCCCAGCATTTT. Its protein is CASSLEARGRNQPQHF.

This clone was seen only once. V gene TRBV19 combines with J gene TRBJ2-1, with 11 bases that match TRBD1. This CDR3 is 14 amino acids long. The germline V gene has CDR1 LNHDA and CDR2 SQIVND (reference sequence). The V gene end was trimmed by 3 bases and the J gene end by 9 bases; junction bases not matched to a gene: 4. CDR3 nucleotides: TGTGCCAGTAGTATCTGGGACAGGGGGATTGAGCAGTTCTTC. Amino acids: CASSIWDRGIEQFF.